This T cell receptor (beta chain) emerged from a study of T cell responses to AZD1222 COVID-19 vaccine. Study-wide results and caveats: In the spike-specific TCR repertoire, nearly half reportedly target unmutated variant regions. Samples come after the peak T cell response, not at day 14.

In regard to this clone: Its antigen remains unknown.

Germline V gives CDR1 SGHDT, CDR2 YYEEEE. V trimming: 0 bases; J trimming: 9 bases; junction bases outside the gene matches: 7. The CDR3 sequence is 15 residues long. The repertoire was sequenced with immunoSEQ multiplex PCR; TCRdb's copy has only in-frame clones and lacks some. The table records about 150,000 clones, 92% of them present only once. This clonotype originated in an adult in good health. The specimen was peripheral blood, collected on day 0 of AZD1222 vaccination. This chain links TRBV5-6 with TRBJ2-1; 9 bases line up with TRBD2. In nucleotides, the CDR3 is TGTGCCAGCAGCTTGGTAGCGGGAGTGGGGGGTGAGCAGTTCTTC. It translates to CASSLVAGVGGEQFF.